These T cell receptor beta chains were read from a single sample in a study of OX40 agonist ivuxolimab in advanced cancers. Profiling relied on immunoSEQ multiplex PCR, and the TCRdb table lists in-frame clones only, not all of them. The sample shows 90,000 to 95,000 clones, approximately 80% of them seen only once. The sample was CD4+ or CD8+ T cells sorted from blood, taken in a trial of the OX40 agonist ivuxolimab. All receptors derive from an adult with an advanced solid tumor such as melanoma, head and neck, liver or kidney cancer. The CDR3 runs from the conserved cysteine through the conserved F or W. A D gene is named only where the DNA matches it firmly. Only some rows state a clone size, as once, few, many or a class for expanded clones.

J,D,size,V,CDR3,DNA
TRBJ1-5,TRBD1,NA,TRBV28,CASRTTGEGNQPQHF,TGTGCCAGCAGAACGACAGGGGAGGGAAATCAGCCCCAGCATTTT
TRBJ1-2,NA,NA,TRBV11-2,CASSLIQGTDGYTF,TGTGCCAGCAGCTTAATTCAGGGTACGGATGGCTACACCTTC
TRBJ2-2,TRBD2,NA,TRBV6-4,CASKLARNTGELFF,TGTGCCAGCAAACTAGCGAGGAACACCGGGGAGCTGTTTTTT
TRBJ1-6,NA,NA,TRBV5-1,CASSSSPLPRDTLHF,TGCGCCAGCAGCTCTTCTCCTCTACCCCGGGACACCCTCCACTTT
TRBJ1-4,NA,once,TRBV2,CASSYFGSNEKLFF,TGTGCCAGCAGTTATTTTGGGTCTAATGAAAAACTGTTTTTT
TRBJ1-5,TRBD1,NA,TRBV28,CASSSGTGFSNQPQHF,TGTGCCAGCAGCTCTGGGACAGGGTTTAGCAATCAGCCCCAGCATTTT
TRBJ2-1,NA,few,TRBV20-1,CSARVGHGQFF,TGCAGTGCTAGAGTGGGACACGGACAGTTCTTC
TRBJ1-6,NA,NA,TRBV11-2,CASSLRGGIRNSPLHF,TGTGCCAGCAGCTTGAGGGGGGGGATCAGGAATTCACCCCTCCACTTT
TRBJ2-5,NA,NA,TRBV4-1,CASSQGKTQETQYF,TGCGCCAGCAGCCAAGGCAAGACTCAAGAGACCCAGTACTTC
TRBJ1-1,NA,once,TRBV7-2,CASRGTTEAFF,TGTGCCAGCCGTGGGACCACTGAAGCTTTCTTT
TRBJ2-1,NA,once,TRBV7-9,CASRFSRNEQFF,TGTGCCAGCAGGTTCAGTCGGAATGAGCAGTTCTTC
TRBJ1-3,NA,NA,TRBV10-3,CAISEDRNSGNTIYF,TGTGCCATCAGTGAGGACAGGAACTCTGGAAACACCATATATTTT
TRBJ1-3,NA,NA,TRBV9,CASSVDWGRGSGNTIYF,TGTGCCAGCAGCGTAGATTGGGGCCGAGGCTCTGGAAACACCATATATTTT
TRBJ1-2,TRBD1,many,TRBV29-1,CSAPNRGVGYGYTF,TGCAGCGCCCCAAACAGGGGAGTCGGCTATGGCTACACCTTC
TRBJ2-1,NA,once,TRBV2,CASLWDQNNEQFF,TGTGCCAGCTTATGGGACCAGAACAATGAGCAGTTCTTC
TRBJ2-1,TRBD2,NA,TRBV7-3,CASSLGGGTEYEQFF,TGTGCCAGCAGCTTAGGCGGGGGGACTGAGTATGAGCAGTTCTTC
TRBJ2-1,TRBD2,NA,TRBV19,CASSRASGGLDNEQFF,TGTGCCAGTAGTAGGGCTAGCGGGGGGCTAGACAATGAGCAGTTCTTC
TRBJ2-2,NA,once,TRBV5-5,CASSPISQGASTGELFF,TGTGCCAGCAGCCCCATATCACAGGGCGCGAGCACCGGGGAGCTGTTTTTT
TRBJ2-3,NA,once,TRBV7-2,CASSLEARGFETQYF,TGTGCCAGCAGCTTAGAGGCCAGGGGATTCGAAACGCAGTATTTT
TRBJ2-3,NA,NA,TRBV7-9,CASSLLRADTQYF,TGTGCCAGCAGCTTATTACGGGCAGATACGCAGTATTTT
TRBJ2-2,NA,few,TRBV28,CASSFAGSGTGELFF,TGTGCCAGCAGTTTCGCAGGGTCGGGCACCGGGGAGCTGTTTTTT
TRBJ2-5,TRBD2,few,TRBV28,CASGGGRKTQYF,TGTGCCAGCGGGGGGGGTAGGAAGACCCAGTACTTC
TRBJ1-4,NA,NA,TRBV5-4,CASSLGQNEKLFF,TGTGCCAGCAGCTTGGGACAGAATGAAAAACTGTTTTTT
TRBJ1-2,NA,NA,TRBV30,CAWTASYGYTF,TGTGCCTGGACAGCGTCCTATGGCTACACCTTC
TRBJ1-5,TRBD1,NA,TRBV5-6,CASSSSVGDRVVQPQHF,TGTGCCAGCAGCTCTTCAGTCGGGGACAGGGTGGTTCAGCCCCAGCATTTT
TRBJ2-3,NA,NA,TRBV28,CASSLFQGMDTQYF,TGTGCCAGCAGTTTGTTTCAGGGGATGGATACGCAGTATTTT
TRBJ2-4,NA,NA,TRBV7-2,CASSLGVGLQNIQYF,TGTGCCAGCAGCTTAGGGGTAGGGCTACAAAACATTCAGTACTTC
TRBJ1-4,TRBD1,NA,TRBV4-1,CASSQGQGAVNEKLFF,TGCGCCAGCAGCCAGGGACAGGGGGCCGTCAATGAAAAACTGTTTTTT